The 24 T cell receptor beta chains below all came from one sample that was sequenced in a study of blood T cell repertoires in COVID-19. TCRdb's copy holds only in-frame clones and misses some; the assay was immunoSEQ multiplex PCR. The sample consists of 15,000 to 20,000 clones, under 90% of them appearing once. The source material was peripheral blood. These receptors all stem from a human donor in a cohort sampled during active COVID-19.

V gene TRBV6-4 combines with J gene TRBJ2-2; the D gene is possibly TRBD1 (7 bases). This CDR3 has 14 residues. V lost 5 bases and J 7 bases, leaving 14 bases between the germline ends. The V gene's germline CDR1 is MRHNA and CDR2 SNTAGT. CDR3 residues: CASSLTGEVGELFF. The CDR3 DNA is TGTGCCAGCAGTCTCACAGGGGAGGTCGGGGAGCTGTTTTTT.

J is TRBJ1-3 and V is TRBV3-1 (or the pseudogene TRBV3-2), with 7 bases that match TRBD1. V gave up 0 bases and J gave up 4 bases; unmatched junction bases: 3. Germline values: CDR1 LGHDT, CDR2 YNNKEL (reference sequence). The CDR3 totals 15 residues. CDR3 in amino acids: CASSQETGLGNTIYF. CDR3 nucleotides: TGTGCCAGCAGCCAAGAGACAGGGCTAGGAAACACCATATATTTT.

The J gene is TRBJ2-7, the V gene TRBV7-2; TRBD2 matches 10 bases. V dropped 4 bases and J dropped 5; count of bases not matched to a gene: 5. CDR1 is SGHTA and CDR2 is FQGNSA in the germline V gene. CDR3 length: 14 amino acids. CDR3 nucleotides: TGTGCCAGCAGCTCTAGCGGGAGACAGGACGAGCAGTACTTC. It is translated as CASSSSGRQDEQYF.

The chain combines TRBV5-1 with TRBJ2-5; 14 nucleotides align to TRBD2. Unmatched junction bases numbered 6, after V lost 3 bases and J lost 2 bases. This CDR3 spans 17 amino acids. The germline V gene has CDR1 SGHRS and CDR2 YFSETQ. CDR3 in amino acids: CASSWAGTSGGQETQYF. The CDR3 coding sequence is TGCGCCAGCAGCTGGGCAGGGACTAGCGGGGGTCAAGAGACCCAGTACTTC.

The V call is TRBV7-3, the J call TRBJ2-1, with unresolved D. V lost 1 base, J lost 2 bases, and 9 bases lay in between. The CDR3 is 15 amino acids. Germline values: CDR1 SGHTA, CDR2 FQGTGA. As DNA, the CDR3 is TGTGCCAGCAGCTTAAATAGTATGACCTACAATGAGCAGTTCTTC. Translation gives CASSLNSMTYNEQFF.

Points on this clone: This sequence may be a read error, since a much larger clone differs from it by one base. The V and J genes are TRBV6-4 and TRBJ2-3, with 12 bases identical to TRBD2. With 4 bases clipped from V and 4 bases from J, the junction kept 0 bases outside the gene matches. Germline loops: CDR1 MRHNA, CDR2 SNTAGT. CDR3 length equals 14 residues. The CDR3 loop reads CASSGLAGADTQYF. The CDR3 nucleotides read TGTGCCAGCAGTGGACTAGCGGGAGCAGATACGCAGTATTTT.

V and J are TRBV4-2 and TRBJ2-7, with a possible D match to TRBD2 (6 bases). CDR3 length equals 15 residues. The V end lost 0 bases, the J end lost 2 bases, and 11 bases lay between the germline ends. CDR1 is LGHNA, CDR2 YNFKEQ, per germline. CDR3 in DNA: TGTGCCAGCAGCCAAGAGTTAGCGGAGACCTACGAGCAGTACTTC. Residues: CASSQELAETYEQYF.

This chain uses TRBV7-9 with TRBJ1-2, with a tentative D call TRBD1 (6 bases). The CDR3 consists of 13 residues. With 0 bases removed from V and 6 bases from J, the gap between germline ends came to 8 bases. The germline V gene has CDR1 SEHNR and CDR2 FQNEAQ (reference sequence). The CDR3 protein is CASSLAGGHGYTF. The CDR3 bases are TGTGCCAGCAGCTTAGCAGGGGGACATGGCTACACCTTC.

The chain uses TRBV6-5 and TRBJ2-5, with D hard to call. The CDR3 contains 13 residues. The V gene lost 6 bases and the J gene lost 5 bases, with 13 bases spanning the gap. Germline CDR1 is MNHEY and CDR2 is SVGAGI. CDR3 sequence (DNA): TGTGCCAGCAGACTCCGCTCTAGGGAGACCCAGTACTTC. It encodes CASRLRSRETQYF.

The genes are TRBV9 and TRBJ2-5; D possibly corresponds to TRBD2 (6 bases). The CDR3 contains 13 residues. The germline V gene has CDR1 SGDLS and CDR2 YYNGEE. V was trimmed by 5 bases and J by 3 bases, leaving 11 bases between them. The CDR3 DNA reads as TGTGCCAGCAGTAATGCGGGAAAAGAGACCCAGTACTTC. This sequence encodes CASSNAGKETQYF.

This chain links TRBV7-9 with TRBJ2-5; D perhaps matches TRBD1 (5 bases). The germline V gene encodes CDR1 SEHNR and CDR2 FQNEAQ (reference sequence). V shed 5 bases and J shed 2 bases, with 15 bases lying between them. CDR3 size: 15 residues. CDR3 region: CASSGDSLNQETQYF. Written as DNA, the CDR3 is TGTGCCAGCAGCGGAGACAGCCTTAATCAAGAGACCCAGTACTTC.

The V call is TRBV7-2, the J call TRBJ1-3; TRBD1 aligns across 7 bases. CDR1 and CDR2 (germline): SGHTA, FQGNSA. The CDR3 length is 17 residues. Trimming at V came to 4 bases and at J to 0 bases, leaving 9 bases not matched to a gene. Written as DNA, the CDR3 is TGTGCCAGCAGCTCTATCGGGACAGCGAACTCTGGAAACACCATATATTTT. Its protein is CASSSIGTANSGNTIYF. Filled out from reference TRBV7-2 and TRBJ1-3, the complete variable domain reads GAGVSQSPSNKVTEKGKDVELRCDPISGHTALYWYRQSLGQGLEFLIYFQGNSAPDKSGLPSDRFSAERTGGSVSTLTIQRTQQEDSAVYLCASSSIGTANSGNTIYFGEGSWLTVV.

The V and J genes are TRBV24-1 and TRBJ2-1, with 8 bases matching TRBD1. V shed 5 bases and J 8 bases; nucleotides not matched to a gene: 10. The CDR3 consists of 15 residues. From germline, CDR1 is KGHDR and CDR2 SFDVKD. The CDR3 DNA is TGTGCCACCAGTGCTAGAGGACAGGGTGGCGATGAGCAGTTCTTC. Its translation: CATSARGQGGDEQFF.

The chain has TRBV7-2 and TRBJ1-5, with D unclear. From germline, CDR1 is SGHTA and CDR2 FQGNSA. Deletions cut 9 bases from V and 1 base from J, with 13 bases between. This CDR3 region has 14 residues. CDR3: CASARVSSNQPQHF. DNA for the CDR3: TGTGCCAGTGCGAGAGTTTCGAGCAATCAGCCCCAGCATTTT.

The chain couples TRBV4-2 to TRBJ2-2, with 11 bases fitting TRBD1. The germline CDR1 and CDR2 sequences are LGHNA and YNFKEQ. V was pared by 7 bases and J by 8 bases, with 9 bases of the junction left unmatched. The CDR3 is made up of 15 amino acids. CDR3 sequence reads: CASTPGQGVLGELFF. DNA of the CDR3: TGTGCCAGCACACCGGGACAGGGGGTATTGGGGGAGCTGTTTTTT.

The chain has TRBV27 and TRBJ1-5, with a possible D match to TRBD1 (5 bases). The germline gives CDR1 MNHEY, CDR2 SMNVEV (reference sequence). The CDR3 contains 15 residues. Trimming removed 3 bases from V and 2 bases from J, with 11 bases in between. CDR3 loop: CASSFVGEGNQPQHF. The CDR3 coding sequence is TGTGCCAGCAGTTTCGTAGGGGAAGGCAATCAGCCCCAGCATTTT.

The chain links TRBV24-1 to TRBJ1-2; TRBD1 aligns across 8 bases. V gave up 3 bases and J gave up 8 bases; unmatched junction bases: 10. The CDR3 is 15 amino acids. The germline V gene encodes CDR1 KGHDR and CDR2 SFDVKD. CDR3 in amino acids: CATSDRVGRGRGYTF. CDR3 DNA sequence: TGTGCCACCAGTGATCGGGTGGGCAGGGGGCGCGGCTACACCTTC.

By sample fraction, this clone is medium-sized. The chain carries TRBV6-4 and TRBJ2-2, with D hard to call. Germline CDR1 and CDR2: MRHNA and SNTAGT. V lost 5 bases and J 0 bases, leaving 4 bases between the germline ends. The CDR3 totals 13 residues. The CDR3 protein is CASSSANTGELFF. The CDR3 DNA sequence: TGTGCCAGCAGTAGCGCGAACACCGGGGAGCTGTTTTTT.

Only one count was recorded for this clone. The V gene is TRBV4-3, the J gene TRBJ2-7, with 7 bases fitting TRBD2. The germline V gene encodes CDR1 LGHNA and CDR2 YSLEER. This CDR3 region has 16 residues. V was clipped by 0 bases and J by 0 bases; unmatched bases: 5. The CDR3 DNA reads as TGCGCCAGCAGCCAAGAGCTAGCGGAGCCCTCCTACGAGCAGTACTTC. Its translation is CASSQELAEPSYEQYF.

The sample holds one count of this clone. The chain links TRBV28 to TRBJ1-2; possible D gene TRBD1, 6 bases. Germline assignment: CDR1 MDHEN and CDR2 SYDVKM. The V end lost 4 bases, the J end lost 8 bases, and 20 bases lay between the germline ends. There are 15 residues in the CDR3. This CDR3 is CASSSHGGLGQGYTF. CDR3 nucleotides: TGTGCCAGCAGTTCCCACGGGGGGCTCGGCCAGGGCTACACCTTC.

This chain connects TRBV5-6 to TRBJ2-4, with 8 bases identical to TRBD1. The germline CDR1 and CDR2 sequences are SGHDT and YYEEEE. The CDR3 length is 15 residues. The ends lost 4 bases at V and 7 bases at J; junction bases unmatched: 10. The CDR3 DNA sequence: TGTGCCAGCAGCCCGACCGGGACAGGCTTTAACATTCAGTACTTC. Translating it yields CASSPTGTGFNIQYF.

The chain combines TRBV4-2 with TRBJ2-7; TRBD2 aligns across 12 bases. In germline, CDR1 is LGHNA, CDR2 YNFKEQ. J was trimmed by 1 base and V by 0 bases; bases with no gene match: 7. This CDR3 has 18 residues. The CDR3 nucleotides are TGTGCCAGCAGCCAAGATAAGCTAGCGGGAGGGAAATCCTACGAGCAGTACTTC. Protein sequence: CASSQDKLAGGKSYEQYF.

The chain links TRBV5-1 to TRBJ2-7, with 8 bases identical to TRBD2. Germline assignment: CDR1 SGHRS and CDR2 YFSETQ. Trimming cost V 0 bases and J 3 bases; bases outside gene matches: 11. The CDR3 covers 17 residues. The CDR3 here is CASSLGPGAGDFYEQYF. DNA for the CDR3: TGCGCCAGCAGCTTGGGCCCAGGAGCGGGAGATTTCTACGAGCAGTACTTC.

The chain employs TRBV6-4 and TRBJ2-3; 9 bases agree with TRBD2. This CDR3 has 16 residues. Trimming at V came to 4 bases and at J to 2 bases, leaving 7 bases not matched to a gene. Germline V gene sequence: CDR1 MRHNA, CDR2 SNTAGT. As DNA, the CDR3 is TGTGCCAGCAGTGCCATAGCGGGAGAAAACACAGATACGCAGTATTTT. As protein: CASSAIAGENTDTQYF.